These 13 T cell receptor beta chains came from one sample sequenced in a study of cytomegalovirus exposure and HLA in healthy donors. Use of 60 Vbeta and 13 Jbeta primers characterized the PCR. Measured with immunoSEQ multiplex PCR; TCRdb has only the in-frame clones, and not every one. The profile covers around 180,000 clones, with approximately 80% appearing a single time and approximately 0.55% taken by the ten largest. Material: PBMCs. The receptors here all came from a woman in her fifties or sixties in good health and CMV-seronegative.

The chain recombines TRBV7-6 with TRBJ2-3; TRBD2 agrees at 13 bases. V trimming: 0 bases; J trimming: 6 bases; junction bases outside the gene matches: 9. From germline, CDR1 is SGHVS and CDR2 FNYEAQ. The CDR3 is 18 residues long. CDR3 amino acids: CASSLAGLAGAIGDTQYF. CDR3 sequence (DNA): TGTGCCAGCAGCTTAGCCGGACTAGCGGGAGCTATAGGGGATACGCAGTATTTT.

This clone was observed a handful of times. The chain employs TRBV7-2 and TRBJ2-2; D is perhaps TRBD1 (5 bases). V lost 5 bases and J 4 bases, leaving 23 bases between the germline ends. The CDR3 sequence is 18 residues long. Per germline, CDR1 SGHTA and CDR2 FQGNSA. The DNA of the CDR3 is TGTGCCAGCAGCGTTAGTGGGAACCAGTACAGGAGCACCGGGGAGCTGTTTTTT. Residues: CASSVSGNQYRSTGELFF.

The DNA for the CDR3 is TGTGCCAGCAGAGCCGGGACAGGGGGCGCAGAGACCCAGTACTTC. This sequence encodes CASRAGTGGAETQYF. The chain couples TRBV2 to TRBJ2-5, with 12 bases aligning to TRBD1. Germline V lookup: CDR1 SNHLY, CDR2 FYNNEI. V lost 6 bases to trimming and J lost 4 bases; unmatched junction nucleotides: 6. There are 15 residues in the CDR3.

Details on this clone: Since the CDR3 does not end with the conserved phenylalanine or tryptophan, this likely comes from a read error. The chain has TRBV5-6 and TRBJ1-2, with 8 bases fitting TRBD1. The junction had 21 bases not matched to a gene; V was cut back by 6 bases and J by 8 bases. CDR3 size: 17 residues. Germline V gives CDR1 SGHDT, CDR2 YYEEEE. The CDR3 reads CASTPNVGQVFLGGYTL. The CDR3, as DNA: TGTGCCAGCACCCCGAATGTGGGACAGGTTTTCCTCGGGGGCTACACCCTC.

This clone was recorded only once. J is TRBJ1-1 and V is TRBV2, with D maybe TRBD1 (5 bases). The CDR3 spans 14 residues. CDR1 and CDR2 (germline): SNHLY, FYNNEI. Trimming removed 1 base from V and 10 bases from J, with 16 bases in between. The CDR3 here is CASSEGTWGGGAFF. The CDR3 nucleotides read TGTGCCAGCAGTGAAGGAACGTGGGGCGGGGGAGCTTTCTTT.

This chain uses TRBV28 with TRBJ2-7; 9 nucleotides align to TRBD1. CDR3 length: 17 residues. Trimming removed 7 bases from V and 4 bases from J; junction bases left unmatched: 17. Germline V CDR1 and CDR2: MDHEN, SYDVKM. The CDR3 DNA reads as TGTGCCAGCAAACCATCAGGTTCGGACAGGGGTAGGTACGAGCAGTACTTC. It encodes CASKPSGSDRGRYEQYF.

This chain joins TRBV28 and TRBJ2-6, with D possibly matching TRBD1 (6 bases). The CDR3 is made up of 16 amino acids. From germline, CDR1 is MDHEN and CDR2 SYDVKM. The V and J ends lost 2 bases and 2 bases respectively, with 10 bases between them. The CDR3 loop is CASSLPGHTGANVLTF. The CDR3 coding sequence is TGTGCCAGCAGTTTACCGGGACATACTGGGGCCAACGTCCTGACTTTC. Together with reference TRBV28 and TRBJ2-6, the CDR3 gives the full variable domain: DVKVTQSSRYLVKRTGEKVFLECVQDMDHENMFWYRQDPGLGLRLIYFSYDVKMKEKGDIPEGYSVSREKKERFSLILESASTNQTSMYLCASSLPGHTGANVLTFGAGSRLTVL.

DNA for the CDR3: TGTGCCAGCAGCGTCCGGGACTTTGGTCATTACGAGCAGTACTTC. Amino acids: CASSVRDFGHYEQYF. V gene TRBV7-8 combines with J gene TRBJ2-7; tentatively, D is TRBD2 (6 bases). Between the trimmed V and J ends, which lost 5 bases and 4 bases, there was a span of 18 bases. Germline V gene data show CDR1 as SGHVS and CDR2 as FQNEAQ. This CDR3 region has 15 residues. Full variable domain (missing parts from reference TRBV7-8 and TRBJ2-7): GAGVSQSPRYKVAKRGQDVALRCDPISGHVSLFWYQQALGQGPEFLTYFQNEAQLDKSGLPSDRFFAERPEGSVSTLKIQRTQQEDSAVYLCASSVRDFGHYEQYFGPGTRLTVT.

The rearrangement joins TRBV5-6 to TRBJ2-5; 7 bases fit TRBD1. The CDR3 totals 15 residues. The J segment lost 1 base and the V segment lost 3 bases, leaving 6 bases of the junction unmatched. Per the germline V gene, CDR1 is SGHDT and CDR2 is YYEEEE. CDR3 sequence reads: CASSSGQHPQETQYF. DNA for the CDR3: TGTGCCAGCAGCTCGGGACAGCACCCCCAAGAGACCCAGTACTTC.

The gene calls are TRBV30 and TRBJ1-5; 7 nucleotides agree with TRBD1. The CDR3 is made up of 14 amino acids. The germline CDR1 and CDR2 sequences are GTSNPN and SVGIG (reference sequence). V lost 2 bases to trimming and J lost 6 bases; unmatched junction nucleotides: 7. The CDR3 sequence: CAWSTLRGLQPQHF. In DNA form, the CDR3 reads TGTGCCTGGAGTACCTTGAGGGGGCTTCAGCCCCAGCATTTT.

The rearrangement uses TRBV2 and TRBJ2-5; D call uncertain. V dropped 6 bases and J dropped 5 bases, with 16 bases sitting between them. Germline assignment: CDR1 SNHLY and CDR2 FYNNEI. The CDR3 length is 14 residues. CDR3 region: CASRAPMVPETQYF. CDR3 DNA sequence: TGTGCCAGCAGGGCCCCCATGGTACCGGAGACCCAGTACTTC.

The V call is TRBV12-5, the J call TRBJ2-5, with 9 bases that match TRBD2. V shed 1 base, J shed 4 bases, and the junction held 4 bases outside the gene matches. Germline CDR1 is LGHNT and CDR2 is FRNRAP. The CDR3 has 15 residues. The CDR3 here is CASGLGGGAGETQYF. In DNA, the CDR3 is TGTGCTAGTGGTTTGGGCGGGGGGGCGGGAGAGACCCAGTACTTC.

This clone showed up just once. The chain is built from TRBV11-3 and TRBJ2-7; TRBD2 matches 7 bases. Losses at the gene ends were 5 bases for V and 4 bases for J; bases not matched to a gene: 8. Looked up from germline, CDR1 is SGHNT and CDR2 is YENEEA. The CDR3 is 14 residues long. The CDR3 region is CASSRRGVPYEQYF. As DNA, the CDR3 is TGTGCCAGCAGCCGCCGGGGGGTACCGTACGAGCAGTACTTC.